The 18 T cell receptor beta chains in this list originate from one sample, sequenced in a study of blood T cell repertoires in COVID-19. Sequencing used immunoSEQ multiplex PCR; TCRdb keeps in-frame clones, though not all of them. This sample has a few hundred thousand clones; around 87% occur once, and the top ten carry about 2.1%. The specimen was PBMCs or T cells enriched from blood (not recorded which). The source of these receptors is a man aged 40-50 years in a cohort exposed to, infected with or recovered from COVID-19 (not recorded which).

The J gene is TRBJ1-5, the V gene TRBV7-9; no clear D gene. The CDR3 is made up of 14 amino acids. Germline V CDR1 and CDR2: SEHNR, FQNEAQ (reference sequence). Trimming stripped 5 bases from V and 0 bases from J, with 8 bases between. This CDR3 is CASSGWASNQPQHF. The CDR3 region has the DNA TGTGCCAGCAGCGGGTGGGCTAGCAATCAGCCCCAGCATTTT. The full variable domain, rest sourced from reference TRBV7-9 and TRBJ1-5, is DTGVSQNPRHKITKRGQNVTFRCDPISEHNRLYWYRQTLGQGPEFLTYFQNEAQLEKSRLLSDRFSAERPKGSFSTLEIQRTEQGDSAMYLCASSGWASNQPQHFGDGTRLSIL.

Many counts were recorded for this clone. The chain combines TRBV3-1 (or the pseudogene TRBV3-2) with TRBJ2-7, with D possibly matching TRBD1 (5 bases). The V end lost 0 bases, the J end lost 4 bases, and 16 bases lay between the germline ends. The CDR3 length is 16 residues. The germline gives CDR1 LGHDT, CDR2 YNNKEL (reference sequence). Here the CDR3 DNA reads TGTGCCAGCAGCCAAGATTTAAGGACAAGTAAATACGAGCAGTACTTC. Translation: CASSQDLRTSKYEQYF.

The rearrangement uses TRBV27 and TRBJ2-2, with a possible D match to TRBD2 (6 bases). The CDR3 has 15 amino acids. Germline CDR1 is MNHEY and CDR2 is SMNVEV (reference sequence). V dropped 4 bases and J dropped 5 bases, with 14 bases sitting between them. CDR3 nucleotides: TGTGCCAGCAGTTACACCCCCGGGGGAACCGGGGAGCTGTTTTTT. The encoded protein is CASSYTPGGTGELFF.

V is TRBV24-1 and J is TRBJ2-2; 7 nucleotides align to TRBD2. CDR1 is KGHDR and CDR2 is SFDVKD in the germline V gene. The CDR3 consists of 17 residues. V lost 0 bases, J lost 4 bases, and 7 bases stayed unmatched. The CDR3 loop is CATSDLRRGSSTGELFF. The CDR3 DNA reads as TGTGCCACCAGTGATTTGCGTCGCGGGAGTAGCACCGGGGAGCTGTTTTTT.

The CDR3 DNA follows: TGTGCCAGTAGTAGGCCACTAGCGGGAGCCTACAATGAGCAGTTCTTC. Its translation: CASSRPLAGAYNEQFF. This chain connects TRBV19 to TRBJ2-1; 11 bases line up with TRBD2. V trimming: 4 bases; J trimming: 2 bases; junction bases outside the gene matches: 4. The CDR3 consists of 16 residues. From germline, CDR1 is LNHDA and CDR2 SQIVND (reference sequence).

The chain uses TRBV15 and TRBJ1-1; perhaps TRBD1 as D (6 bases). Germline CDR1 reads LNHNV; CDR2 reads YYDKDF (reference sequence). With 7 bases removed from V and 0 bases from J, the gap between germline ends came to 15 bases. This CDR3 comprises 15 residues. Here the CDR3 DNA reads TGTGCCACCAACCCACAGGGTGGCATGAACACTGAAGCTTTCTTT. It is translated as CATNPQGGMNTEAFF.

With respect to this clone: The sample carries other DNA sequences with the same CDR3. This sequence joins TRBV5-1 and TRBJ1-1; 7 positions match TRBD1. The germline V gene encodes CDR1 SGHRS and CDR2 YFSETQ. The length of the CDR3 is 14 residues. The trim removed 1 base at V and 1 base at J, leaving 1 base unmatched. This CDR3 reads CASSLRTGNTEAFF. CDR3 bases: TGCGCCAGCAGCTTGCGGACAGGGAACACTGAAGCTTTCTTT.

This CDR3 reads CASSQDGGERLGGYTF. The CDR3 nucleotides are TGTGCCAGCAGCCAAGATGGGGGGGAAAGGTTGGGTGGCTACACCTTC. The chain uses TRBV4-2 and TRBJ1-2; possibly TRBD1 for D (5 bases). Trimming removed 0 bases at V and 7 bases at J, with 18 bases between. CDR3 length: 16 amino acids. The V gene's germline CDR1 is LGHNA and CDR2 YNFKEQ.

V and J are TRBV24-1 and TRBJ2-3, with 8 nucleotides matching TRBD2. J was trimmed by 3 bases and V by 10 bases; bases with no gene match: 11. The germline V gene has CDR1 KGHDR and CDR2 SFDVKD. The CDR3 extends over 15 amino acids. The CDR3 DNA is TGTGCCACTACTGATTCCGGGAGGGGTACAGATACGCAGTATTTT. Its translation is CATTDSGRGTDTQYF.

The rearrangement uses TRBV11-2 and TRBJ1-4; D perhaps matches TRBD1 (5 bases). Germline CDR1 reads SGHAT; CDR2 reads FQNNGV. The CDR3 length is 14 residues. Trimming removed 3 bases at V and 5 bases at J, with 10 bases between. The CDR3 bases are TGTGCCAGCAGCTTCGAGGGGAGGAATGAAAAACTGTTTTTT. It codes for CASSFEGRNEKLFF.

Written as DNA, the CDR3 is TGTGCCAGCAGAGACCGGGAACCGAAGTACGAGCAGTACTTC. This encodes CASRDREPKYEQYF. V and J are TRBV27 and TRBJ2-7, with D maybe TRBD2 (5 bases). Germline V CDR1 and CDR2: MNHEY, SMNVEV (reference sequence). V lost 6 bases and J 4 bases, leaving 16 bases between the germline ends. This CDR3 has 14 residues.

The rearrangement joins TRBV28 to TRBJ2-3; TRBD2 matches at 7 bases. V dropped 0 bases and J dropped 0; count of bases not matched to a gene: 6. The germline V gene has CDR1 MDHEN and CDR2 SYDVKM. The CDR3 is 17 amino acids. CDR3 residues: CASSLWVAGASTDTQYF. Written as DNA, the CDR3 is TGTGCCAGCAGTTTATGGGTAGCGGGCGCTAGCACAGATACGCAGTATTTT.

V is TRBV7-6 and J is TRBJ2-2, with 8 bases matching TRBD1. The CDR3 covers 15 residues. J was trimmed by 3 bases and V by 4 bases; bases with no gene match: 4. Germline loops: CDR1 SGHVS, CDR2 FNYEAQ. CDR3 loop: CASSSQGAYTGELFF. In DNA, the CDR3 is TGTGCCAGCAGCTCTCAGGGGGCCTACACCGGGGAGCTGTTTTTT.

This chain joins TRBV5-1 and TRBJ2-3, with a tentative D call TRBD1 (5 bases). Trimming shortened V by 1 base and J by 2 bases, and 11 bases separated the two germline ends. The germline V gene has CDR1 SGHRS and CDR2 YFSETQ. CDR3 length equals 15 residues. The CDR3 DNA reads TGCGCCAGCAGCTTGAATGGACAAACCACAGATACGCAGTATTTT. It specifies CASSLNGQTTDTQYF.

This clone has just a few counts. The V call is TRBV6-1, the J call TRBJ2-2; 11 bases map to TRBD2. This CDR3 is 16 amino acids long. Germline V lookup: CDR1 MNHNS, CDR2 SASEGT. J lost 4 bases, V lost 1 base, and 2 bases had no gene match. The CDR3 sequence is CASSEVAGGATGELFF. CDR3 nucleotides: TGTGCCAGCAGTGAAGTAGCGGGAGGGGCCACCGGGGAGCTGTTTTTT.

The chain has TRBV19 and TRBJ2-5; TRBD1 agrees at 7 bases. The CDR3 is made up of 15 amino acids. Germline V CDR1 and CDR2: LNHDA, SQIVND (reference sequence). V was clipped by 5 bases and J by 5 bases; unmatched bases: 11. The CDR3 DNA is TGTGCCAGTAGTGTGGCAGGGGGTAAAGGTGAGACCCAGTACTTC. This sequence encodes CASSVAGGKGETQYF.

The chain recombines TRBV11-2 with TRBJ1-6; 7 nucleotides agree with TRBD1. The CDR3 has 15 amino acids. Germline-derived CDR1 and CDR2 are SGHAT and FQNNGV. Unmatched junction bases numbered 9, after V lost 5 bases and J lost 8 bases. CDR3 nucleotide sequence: TGTGCCAGCAGCCGAGACAGGGTCGGATATTCACCCCTCCACTTT. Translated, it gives CASSRDRVGYSPLHF.

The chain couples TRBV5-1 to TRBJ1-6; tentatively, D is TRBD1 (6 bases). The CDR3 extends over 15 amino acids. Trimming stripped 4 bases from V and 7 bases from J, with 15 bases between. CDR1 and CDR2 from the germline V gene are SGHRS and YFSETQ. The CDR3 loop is CASSRLSGGNSPLHF. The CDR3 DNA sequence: TGCGCCAGCAGCCGCCTAAGTGGGGGCAATTCACCCCTCCACTTT. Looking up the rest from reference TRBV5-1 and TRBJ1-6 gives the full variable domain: KAGVTQTPRYLIKTRGQQVTLSCSPISGHRSVSWYQQTPGQGLQFLFEYFSETQRNKGNFPGRFSGRQFSNSRSEMNVSTLELGDSALYLCASSRLSGGNSPLHFGNGTRLTVT.